The rows below give T cell receptor beta chains drawn from one sample of a study of blood T cell repertoires in COVID-19. Libraries were prepared by immunoSEQ multiplex PCR; TCRdb keeps only in-frame clonotypes and omits some of them. The table includes hundreds of thousands of clones, approximately 86% detected once. The sequencing sample was made of PBMCs or T cells enriched from blood (not recorded which). Receptors originate from a woman aged 40 to 50 with acute COVID-19. Both conserved end residues are part of each CDR3. The order of the fields is CDR3 protein, CDR3 DNA, D gene, J gene, V gene, clone size. D genes are given only for firm matches. Expanded clones get a size class; other rows say once, few or many, or leave the size out.

CDR3 protein: CASSGDTNSPLHF
CDR3 DNA: TGTGCCAGCAGTGGGGACACTAATTCACCCCTCCACTTT
D gene: NA
J gene: TRBJ1-6
V gene: TRBV2
clone size: once

CDR3 protein: CASSPAPAGINEQFF
CDR3 DNA: TGTGCCAGCAGCCCCGCCCCGGCGGGCATCAATGAGCAGTTCTTC
D gene: NA
J gene: TRBJ2-1
V gene: TRBV7-2
clone size: NA

CDR3 protein: CASSIIQGLTEAFF
CDR3 DNA: TGTGCCAGTAGTATTATACAGGGATTAACTGAAGCTTTCTTT
D gene: NA
J gene: TRBJ1-1
V gene: TRBV19
clone size: NA

CDR3 protein: CASSAGHPIFF
CDR3 DNA: TGTGCCAGCAGCGCGGGCCACCCCATTTTCTTT
D gene: NA
J gene: TRBJ1-1
V gene: TRBV12-3/TRBV12-4
clone size: NA

CDR3 protein: CASSFKLAGDYGYTF
CDR3 DNA: TGTGCCAGCAGCTTTAAGTTAGCCGGGGACTATGGCTACACCTTC
D gene: NA
J gene: TRBJ1-2
V gene: TRBV13
clone size: NA

CDR3 protein: CASSPQPGTGNTEAFF
CDR3 DNA: TGTGCCAGCTCACCACAACCCGGGACAGGGAACACTGAAGCTTTCTTT
D gene: TRBD1
J gene: TRBJ1-1
V gene: TRBV18
clone size: NA

CDR3 protein: CASRAGTGSYEQYF
CDR3 DNA: TGTGCCAGCAGAGCGGGGACAGGGTCCTACGAGCAGTACTTC
D gene: TRBD1
J gene: TRBJ2-7
V gene: TRBV7-2
clone size: NA

CDR3 protein: CAWSVQGGTGELFF
CDR3 DNA: TGTGCCTGGAGTGTACAGGGGGGCACCGGGGAGCTGTTTTTT
D gene: TRBD1
J gene: TRBJ2-2
V gene: TRBV30
clone size: NA

CDR3 protein: CASSLALGAGELFF
CDR3 DNA: TGTGCTAGCAGTTTAGCCCTAGGGGCCGGGGAGCTGTTTTTT
D gene: NA
J gene: TRBJ2-2
V gene: TRBV7-7
clone size: NA

CDR3 protein: CASSLRDIGEQFF
CDR3 DNA: TGTGCCAGCAGCTTGAGGGACATCGGAGAGCAGTTCTTC
D gene: NA
J gene: TRBJ2-1
V gene: TRBV7-2
clone size: NA

CDR3 protein: CASSPELNSNQPQHF
CDR3 DNA: TGTGCCAGCAGCCCAGAGTTAAATAGCAATCAGCCCCAGCATTTT
D gene: NA
J gene: TRBJ1-5
V gene: TRBV3-1/TRBV3-2
clone size: few

CDR3 protein: CASSLDPWLAGVSYEQYF
CDR3 DNA: TGTGCCAGCAGCTTAGATCCTTGGCTAGCGGGAGTGTCCTACGAGCAGTACTTC
D gene: TRBD2
J gene: TRBJ2-7
V gene: TRBV7-9
clone size: NA

CDR3 protein: CASSLNNNNEQFF
CDR3 DNA: TGTGCCAGCAGTTTGAACAACAACAATGAGCAGTTCTTC
D gene: NA
J gene: TRBJ2-1
V gene: TRBV27
clone size: NA

CDR3 protein: CASSQNSGTSVGETQYF
CDR3 DNA: TGTGCCAGCAGCCAAAACTCCGGGACTAGCGTGGGGGAGACCCAGTACTTC
D gene: TRBD2
J gene: TRBJ2-5
V gene: TRBV4-2
clone size: NA

CDR3 protein: CSASLPSGAYNEQFF
CDR3 DNA: TGCAGTGCTAGTCTACCGAGCGGGGCTTACAATGAGCAGTTCTTC
D gene: TRBD2
J gene: TRBJ2-1
V gene: TRBV20-1
clone size: NA

CDR3 protein: CASSLVAQGAVQPQHF
CDR3 DNA: TGTGCCAGCAGCTTAGTCGCCCAGGGGGCTGTTCAGCCCCAGCATTTT
D gene: TRBD1
J gene: TRBJ1-5
V gene: TRBV7-2
clone size: NA

CDR3 protein: CSAGTSGYQYF
CDR3 DNA: TGCAGTGCCGGGACTAGCGGATATCAGTACTTC
D gene: TRBD2
J gene: TRBJ2-7
V gene: TRBV20-1
clone size: NA

CDR3 protein: CASSLARVDEQFF
CDR3 DNA: TGTGCCAGCAGCTTAGCGCGGGTGGATGAGCAGTTCTTC
D gene: NA
J gene: TRBJ2-1
V gene: TRBV7-8
clone size: NA

CDR3 protein: CASSVQRAGWDNEQFF
CDR3 DNA: TGTGCCAGCAGTGTCCAAAGGGCGGGATGGGACAATGAGCAGTTCTTC
D gene: NA
J gene: TRBJ2-1
V gene: TRBV25-1
clone size: NA

CDR3 protein: CASSIAGDTGELFF
CDR3 DNA: TGTGCCAGTAGTATTGCGGGGGACACCGGGGAGCTGTTTTTT
D gene: TRBD2
J gene: TRBJ2-2
V gene: TRBV19
clone size: NA

CDR3 protein: CASSQLQGAYEQYF
CDR3 DNA: TGTGCCAGCAGCCAACTACAGGGGGCCTACGAGCAGTACTTC
D gene: TRBD1
J gene: TRBJ2-7
V gene: TRBV3-1/TRBV3-2
clone size: NA

CDR3 protein: CASSRQPQGETQYF
CDR3 DNA: TGTGCCAGCAGCCGACAACCACAGGGAGAGACCCAGTACTTC
D gene: NA
J gene: TRBJ2-5
V gene: TRBV3-1/TRBV3-2
clone size: once

CDR3 protein: CAISAAYNEQFF
CDR3 DNA: TGTGCCATCAGCGCAGCCTACAATGAGCAGTTCTTC
D gene: NA
J gene: TRBJ2-1
V gene: TRBV10-3
clone size: NA

CDR3 protein: CASSTDPGLAPDTQYF
CDR3 DNA: TGTGCCAGCAGCACTGACCCAGGACTAGCCCCAGATACGCAGTATTTT
D gene: TRBD2
J gene: TRBJ2-3
V gene: TRBV2
clone size: NA

CDR3 protein: CASSQEFRDRKNIQYF
CDR3 DNA: TGTGCCAGCAGCCAAGAATTTCGGGACAGGAAAAACATTCAGTACTTC
D gene: TRBD1
J gene: TRBJ2-4
V gene: TRBV3-1/TRBV3-2
clone size: NA

CDR3 protein: CASSYISGSNTGELFF
CDR3 DNA: TGTGCCAGCAGCTATATTAGCGGGAGTAACACCGGGGAGCTGTTTTTT
D gene: TRBD2
J gene: TRBJ2-2
V gene: TRBV11-3
clone size: NA

CDR3 protein: CASRADRESYGYTF
CDR3 DNA: TGTGCCAGTAGAGCTGACAGAGAGAGCTATGGCTACACCTTC
D gene: NA
J gene: TRBJ1-2
V gene: TRBV19
clone size: once

CDR3 protein: CASSQLAGSSYEQYF
CDR3 DNA: TGTGCCAGTAGTCAACTAGCGGGGAGCTCCTACGAGCAGTACTTC
D gene: TRBD2
J gene: TRBJ2-7
V gene: TRBV19
clone size: NA

CDR3 protein: CASSITHSGSSYNEQFF
CDR3 DNA: TGTGCCAGTAGTATTACTCATAGCGGGAGCTCCTACAATGAGCAGTTCTTC
D gene: TRBD2
J gene: TRBJ2-1
V gene: TRBV19
clone size: NA

CDR3 protein: CASSPKGAGSYEQYF
CDR3 DNA: TGTGCCAGCAGCCCAAAAGGGGCAGGCTCCTACGAGCAGTACTTC
D gene: NA
J gene: TRBJ2-7
V gene: TRBV13
clone size: once

CDR3 protein: CASSGGHGQVNYGYTF
CDR3 DNA: TGCGCCAGCAGCGGGGGACACGGCCAGGTCAACTATGGCTACACCTTC
D gene: NA
J gene: TRBJ1-2
V gene: TRBV5-1
clone size: NA

CDR3 protein: CASETDFGELFF
CDR3 DNA: TGTGCCAGCGAAACTGATTTCGGGGAGCTGTTTTTT
D gene: NA
J gene: TRBJ2-2
V gene: TRBV11-1
clone size: NA

CDR3 protein: CASSDTAGGMNTEAFF
CDR3 DNA: TGCGCCAGCAGTGATACGGCAGGGGGCATGAACACTGAAGCTTTCTTT
D gene: TRBD1
J gene: TRBJ1-1
V gene: TRBV10-2
clone size: NA

CDR3 protein: CASRRQSYGYTF
CDR3 DNA: TGTGCCAGCCGGAGGCAGAGCTATGGCTACACCTTC
D gene: NA
J gene: TRBJ1-2
V gene: TRBV2
clone size: NA

CDR3 protein: CASSQGLAGSYEQYF
CDR3 DNA: TGTGCCAGCAGCCAGGGACTAGCGGGAAGCTACGAGCAGTACTTC
D gene: TRBD2
J gene: TRBJ2-7
V gene: TRBV4-2
clone size: NA

CDR3 protein: CASSLSRTSLADTQYF
CDR3 DNA: TGTGCCAGCAGTTTATCTCGGACTAGCCTCGCAGATACGCAGTATTTT
D gene: TRBD2
J gene: TRBJ2-3
V gene: TRBV27
clone size: few

CDR3 protein: CASSTTGNTGELFF
CDR3 DNA: TGCGCCAGCAGCACCACAGGGAACACCGGGGAGCTGTTTTTT
D gene: NA
J gene: TRBJ2-2
V gene: TRBV5-1
clone size: NA

CDR3 protein: CASSLQGNQPQHF
CDR3 DNA: TGCGCCAGCAGCTTGCAGGGTAATCAGCCCCAGCATTTT
D gene: NA
J gene: TRBJ1-5
V gene: TRBV5-1
clone size: NA

CDR3 protein: CAWSAARTGKNEKLFF
CDR3 DNA: TGTGCCTGGAGTGCCGCCCGGACAGGGAAAAATGAAAAACTGTTTTTT
D gene: TRBD1
J gene: TRBJ1-4
V gene: TRBV30
clone size: NA

CDR3 protein: CASSQDETDSSYNSPLHF
CDR3 DNA: TGCGCCAGCAGCCAAGATGAGACAGACAGCTCCTATAATTCACCCCTCCACTTT
D gene: NA
J gene: TRBJ1-6
V gene: TRBV4-1
clone size: NA

CDR3 protein: CASSVGQGSPLHF
CDR3 DNA: TGTGCCAGCAGCGTAGGTCAGGGCTCACCCCTCCACTTT
D gene: NA
J gene: TRBJ1-6
V gene: TRBV9
clone size: NA

CDR3 protein: CSGGQGLNYGYTF
CDR3 DNA: TGCAGCGGCGGACAGGGACTTAACTATGGCTACACCTTC
D gene: TRBD1
J gene: TRBJ1-2
V gene: TRBV29-1
clone size: few

CDR3 protein: CASLGPTDLQPQHF
CDR3 DNA: TGTGCCAGCCTTGGTCCTACAGATCTTCAGCCCCAGCATTTT
D gene: NA
J gene: TRBJ1-5
V gene: TRBV28
clone size: NA

CDR3 protein: CASSEQNTEAFF
CDR3 DNA: TGTGCCAGCAGCGAGCAGAACACTGAAGCTTTCTTT
D gene: NA
J gene: TRBJ1-1
V gene: TRBV12-3/TRBV12-4
clone size: NA

CDR3 protein: CASSVGTGLMGEKLFF
CDR3 DNA: TGTGCCAGCAGCGTAGGGACAGGGCTGATGGGTGAAAAACTGTTTTTT
D gene: TRBD1
J gene: TRBJ1-4
V gene: TRBV9
clone size: few

CDR3 protein: CASRASGNTYNEQFF
CDR3 DNA: TGTGCCAGCAGGGCCAGCGGGAATACCTACAATGAGCAGTTCTTC
D gene: TRBD2
J gene: TRBJ2-1
V gene: TRBV7-3
clone size: NA

CDR3 protein: CASSLRGGGELFF
CDR3 DNA: TGTGCCAGCAGTTTAAGGGGGGGCGGGGAGCTGTTTTTT
D gene: NA
J gene: TRBJ2-2
V gene: TRBV12-3/TRBV12-4
clone size: NA

CDR3 protein: CASSRRGQETQYF
CDR3 DNA: TGTGCCAGCAGCCGACGGGGCCAAGAGACCCAGTACTTC
D gene: NA
J gene: TRBJ2-5
V gene: TRBV6-5
clone size: NA

CDR3 protein: CASSQDPLTEAFF
CDR3 DNA: TGTGCCAGCAGCCAAGATCCCCTCACTGAAGCTTTCTTT
D gene: NA
J gene: TRBJ1-1
V gene: TRBV14
clone size: NA

CDR3 protein: CAISESRGGSGGYNEQFF
CDR3 DNA: TGTGCCATCAGTGAGTCCCGAGGGGGATCAGGTGGGTACAATGAGCAGTTCTTC
D gene: NA
J gene: TRBJ2-1
V gene: TRBV10-3
clone size: NA

CDR3 protein: CATSDGHQVGNQPQHF
CDR3 DNA: TGTGCCACCAGTGATGGGCATCAGGTTGGCAATCAGCCCCAGCATTTT
D gene: NA
J gene: TRBJ1-5
V gene: TRBV24-1
clone size: NA

CDR3 protein: CASSPHREHEQYF
CDR3 DNA: TGTGCCAGCAGCCCCCACAGGGAACACGAGCAGTACTTC
D gene: NA
J gene: TRBJ2-7
V gene: TRBV7-2
clone size: NA

CDR3 protein: CASSLGQNIQYF
CDR3 DNA: TGTGCCAGCAGTCTGGGCCAAAACATTCAGTACTTC
D gene: NA
J gene: TRBJ2-4
V gene: TRBV6-2/TRBV6-3
clone size: once

CDR3 protein: CASSSRQGIRSTDTQYF
CDR3 DNA: TGTGCCAGCTCGTCCCGACAGGGGATACGGAGCACAGATACGCAGTATTTT
D gene: TRBD1
J gene: TRBJ2-3
V gene: TRBV18
clone size: few

CDR3 protein: CASSEGTGYSPLHF
CDR3 DNA: TGCGCCAGCAGTGAGGGGACAGGCTATTCACCCCTCCACTTT
D gene: TRBD1
J gene: TRBJ1-6
V gene: TRBV10-2
clone size: NA

CDR3 protein: CASSSTSGNEQFF
CDR3 DNA: TGTGCCAGCAGCTCGACTAGCGGGAATGAGCAGTTCTTC
D gene: TRBD2
J gene: TRBJ2-1
V gene: TRBV7-3
clone size: NA

CDR3 protein: CATEPGQGEIETQYF
CDR3 DNA: TGTGCCACCGAACCAGGACAGGGTGAAATAGAGACCCAGTACTTC
D gene: TRBD1
J gene: TRBJ2-5
V gene: TRBV19
clone size: NA

CDR3 protein: CAWSFVGGHSYEQYF
CDR3 DNA: TGTGCCTGGAGTTTCGTTGGAGGCCACTCCTACGAGCAGTACTTC
D gene: NA
J gene: TRBJ2-7
V gene: TRBV30
clone size: NA

CDR3 protein: CASSSGAGVSYEQYF
CDR3 DNA: TGTGCCAGCAGCTCAGGGGCAGGGGTTTCCTACGAGCAGTACTTC
D gene: NA
J gene: TRBJ2-7
V gene: TRBV3-1/TRBV3-2
clone size: NA

CDR3 protein: CASSQDLVGKETQYF
CDR3 DNA: TGTGCCAGCAGCCAAGATCTTGTCGGGAAGGAGACCCAGTACTTC
D gene: NA
J gene: TRBJ2-5
V gene: TRBV4-2
clone size: NA